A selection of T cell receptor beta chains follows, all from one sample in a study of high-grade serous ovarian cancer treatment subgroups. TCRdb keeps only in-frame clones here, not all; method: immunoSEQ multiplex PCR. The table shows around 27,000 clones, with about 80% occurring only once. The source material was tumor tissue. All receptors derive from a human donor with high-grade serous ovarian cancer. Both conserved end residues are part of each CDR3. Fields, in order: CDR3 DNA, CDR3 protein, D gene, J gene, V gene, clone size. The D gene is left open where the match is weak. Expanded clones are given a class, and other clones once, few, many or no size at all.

TGTGCCAGCAGTTCCCTCGGAATATCGGCAGATACGCAGTATTTT,CASSSLGISADTQYF,-,TRBJ2-3,TRBV6-5,-
TGCGCCAGCAGCCTCCAGGATGCTGGAAACACCATATATTTT,CASSLQDAGNTIYF,-,TRBJ1-3,TRBV5-1,-
TGTGCCAGCAGCTCCCTGGGCGGGCGGAATGAGCAGTTCTTC,CASSSLGGRNEQFF,-,TRBJ2-1,TRBV5-4,-
TGTGCCAGCAGTTTATCCCAGGGACGAACTGAAGCTTTCTTT,CASSLSQGRTEAFF,-,TRBJ1-1,TRBV27,-
TGTGCCAGCAGTGTGGGACTGAGCACAGATACGCAGTATTTT,CASSVGLSTDTQYF,-,TRBJ2-3,TRBV2,-
TGTGCCAGCAGCGAGGGACTAGCGCACTCCTACGAGCAGTACTTC,CASSEGLAHSYEQYF,TRBD2,TRBJ2-7,TRBV9,-
TGTGCCAGCAGTGTTGGACAGGGGGCGTCCAATACGCAGTATTTT,CASSVGQGASNTQYF,TRBD1,TRBJ2-3,TRBV6-4,few
TGTGCCAGCAGTGGAATCCGGACAGGGATTACGAACACTGAAGCTTTCTTT,CASSGIRTGITNTEAFF,TRBD1,TRBJ1-1,TRBV6-1,-
TGTGCCTGGAGTGGGCAGGGGTACGTGAACACTGAAGCTTTCTTT,CAWSGQGYVNTEAFF,-,TRBJ1-1,TRBV30,few
TGTGCCAGCAGCCCGGGACGGTCCTCTGGAAACACCATATATTTT,CASSPGRSSGNTIYF,-,TRBJ1-3,TRBV13,-